The rows below give T cell receptor beta chains drawn from one sample of a study of T cell repertoires in cytomegalovirus infection. A single record per CDR3 protein comes from TCRdb applying MiXCR to the reads. The data contain fewer than 550,000 distinct CDR3 sequences, approximately 31% of them seen just once; the ten biggest clones take up approximately 14%. Specimen: PBMCs. These receptors were collected from a human donor in good health (CMV status not recorded). Some clones in this sample may be carry-over from other donors' samples. Each CDR3 is given with its conserved first and last residue. Fields, in order: V gene, D gene, J gene, CDR3 length, clone size, CDR3 DNA, CDR3 protein. D genes are given only for firm matches. Clone size is shown for a subset of rows, as once, few, many or a class of expanded clone.

TRBV5-1	.	TRBJ1-1	15	.	TGCGCCAGCAGCTTGGCGGGCATTATGCACACTGAAGCTTTCTTT	CASSLAGIMHTEAFF
TRBV7-2	.	TRBJ2-2	17	.	TGTGCCAGCAGCTTACCGTCTCAAACCCCGAACACCGGGGAGCTGTTTTTT	CASSLPSQTPNTGELFF
TRBV4-1	TRBD1	TRBJ1-3	15	.	TGCGCCAGCAGCCTGGGACAGGGGACGGTGAACACCATATATTTT	CASSLGQGTVNTIYF
TRBV7-8	.	TRBJ2-5	14	many	TGTGCCAGCGCTCCCGCCGGGGGAGGAGAGACCCAGTACTTC	CASAPAGGGETQYF
TRBV7-9	.	TRBJ1-1	17	.	TGTGCCAGCAGCTTAGCGGCCCGTGTAGGGGGGGGCACTGAAGCTTTCTTT	CASSLAARVGGGTEAFF
TRBV6-2/TRBV6-3	TRBD1	TRBJ1-1	16	.	TGTGCCAGCAGAACTGGACAGGCGCACATGAACACTGAAGCTTTCTTT	CASRTGQAHMNTEAFF
TRBV7-2	TRBD1	TRBJ1-1	16	once	TGTGCCAACAGCCCCCGGGGACAGGGAGAGAAAAATGAAGCTTTCTTT	CANSPRGQGEKNEAFF
TRBV12-3/TRBV12-4	.	TRBJ2-6	14	.	TGTGCCAGCGCCCGACTCTCTGGGGCCAACGTCCTGACTTTC	CASARLSGANVLTF
TRBV7-2	TRBD2	TRBJ2-3	16	few	TGTGCCAGCAGCTTAATAGTAGCGGGGAGCACAGATACGCAGTATTTT	CASSLIVAGSTDTQYF
TRBV6-2/TRBV6-3	TRBD2	TRBJ2-2	14	.	TGTGCCAGCAGCCTCACTAGCGGCACCGGGGAGCTGTTTTTT	CASSLTSGTGELFF
TRBV11-2	.	TRBJ2-7	14	few	TGTGCCAGCAGCATCACAGGCTCTACCTACGAGCAGTACTTC	CASSITGSTYEQYF
TRBV12-3/TRBV12-4	TRBD1	TRBJ1-4	15	many	TGTGCCAGCAGTCCAGGTCGGACAGGGAATGAAAAACTGTTTTTT	CASSPGRTGNEKLFF
TRBV6-1	.	TRBJ1-5	14	many	TGTGCCAGCATTTGGGAGGGTGGCAATCAGCCCCAGCATTTT	CASIWEGGNQPQHF
TRBV7-2	TRBD2	TRBJ2-5	15	once	TGTTCCAGCAGCGTAGGCGGCGGGGGGGGAGAGACCAAGTACTTC	CSSSVGGGGGETKYF
TRBV7-2	TRBD2	TRBJ2-1	15	.	TGTGCCAGCATACCGCGGGGGGGCTCCTACAATGAGCAGTTCTTC	CASIPRGGSYNEQFF
TRBV14	.	TRBJ1-3	16	.	TGTGCCAGCAGCCAAGATCGCCGGGGTCCTGGAAACACCATATATTTT	CASSQDRRGPGNTIYF
TRBV6-6	TRBD2	TRBJ2-1	16	few	TGTGCCAGCAGTCTAACAACTAGCGGGGGGGCAGGGGAGCAGTTCTTC	CASSLTTSGGAGEQFF